This T cell receptor beta chain was sequenced in a study of cytomegalovirus exposure and HLA in healthy donors. Germline CDR1 MNHEY, CDR2 SMNVEV (reference sequence). V lost 7 bases and J lost 2, with 15 bases in between. The CDR3 consists of 15 residues. A multiplex PCR was run with 60 Vbeta primers and 13 Jbeta primers. Profiled with immunoSEQ multiplex PCR; TCRdb holds only in-frame clones, not every one. The sample comprises over 200,000 clones, over 75% of which are singletons, and around 1.2% rests with the top ten. The genes are TRBV27 and TRBJ2-1, with D possibly matching TRBD2 (5 bases). The source material was PBMCs. The clonotype comes from a human donor in good health. The CDR3 sequence: CASTPRDRTYNEQFF. The CDR3 DNA sequence: TGTGCCAGCACGCCCCGGGATAGGACCTACAATGAGCAGTTCTTC.